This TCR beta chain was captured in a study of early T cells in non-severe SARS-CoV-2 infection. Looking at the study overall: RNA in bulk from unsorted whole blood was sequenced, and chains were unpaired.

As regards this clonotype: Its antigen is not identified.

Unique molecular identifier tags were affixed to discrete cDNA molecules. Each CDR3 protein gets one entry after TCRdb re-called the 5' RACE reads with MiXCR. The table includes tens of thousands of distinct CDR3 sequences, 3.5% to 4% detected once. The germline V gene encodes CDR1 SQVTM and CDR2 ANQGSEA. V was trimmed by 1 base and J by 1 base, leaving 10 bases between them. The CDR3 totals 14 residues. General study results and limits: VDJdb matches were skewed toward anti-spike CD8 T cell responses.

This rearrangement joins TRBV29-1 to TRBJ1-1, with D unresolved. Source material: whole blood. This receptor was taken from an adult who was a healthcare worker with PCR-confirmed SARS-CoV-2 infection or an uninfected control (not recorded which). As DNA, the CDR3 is TGCAGCGTTGAAGCCCTAGGCCGGAACACTGAAGCTTTCTTT. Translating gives CSVEALGRNTEAFF. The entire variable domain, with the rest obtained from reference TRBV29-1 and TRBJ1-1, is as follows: SAVISQKPSRDICQRGTSLTIQCQVDSQVTMMFWYRQQPGQSLTLIATANQGSEATYESGFVIDKFPISRPNLTFSTLTVSNMSPEDSSIYLCSVEALGRNTEAFFGQGTRLTVV.